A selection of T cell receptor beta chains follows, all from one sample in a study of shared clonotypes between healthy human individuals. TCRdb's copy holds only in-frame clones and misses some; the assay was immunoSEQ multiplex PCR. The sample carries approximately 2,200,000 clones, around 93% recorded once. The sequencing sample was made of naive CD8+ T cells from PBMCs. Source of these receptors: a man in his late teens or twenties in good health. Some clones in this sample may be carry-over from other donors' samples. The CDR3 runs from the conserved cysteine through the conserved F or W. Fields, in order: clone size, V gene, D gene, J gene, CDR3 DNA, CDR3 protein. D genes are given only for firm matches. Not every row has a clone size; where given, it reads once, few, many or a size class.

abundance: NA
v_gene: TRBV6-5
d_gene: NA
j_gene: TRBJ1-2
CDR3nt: TGTGCCAGCAGTTACTCTGAGGGAGACTATGGCTACACCTTC
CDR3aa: CASSYSEGDYGYTF

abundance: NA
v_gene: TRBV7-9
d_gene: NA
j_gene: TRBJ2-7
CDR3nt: TGTGCCAGCAGCCAGGGACGACAGCCCTACGAGCAGTACTTC
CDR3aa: CASSQGRQPYEQYF

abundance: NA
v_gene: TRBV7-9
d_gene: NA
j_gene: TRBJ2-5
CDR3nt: TGTGCCAGCAGCAACGGGCCGTTCGCTGGGGAGACCCAGTACTTC
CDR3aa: CASSNGPFAGETQYF

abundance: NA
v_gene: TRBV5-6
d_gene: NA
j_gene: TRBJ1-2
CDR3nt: TGTGCCAGCAGCTTATCGTTGGGAGCGAGAGGCTACACCTTC
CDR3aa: CASSLSLGARGYTF

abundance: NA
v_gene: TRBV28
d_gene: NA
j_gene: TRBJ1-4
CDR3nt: TGTGCCAGCAGTTTATTTAGGGGAACTAATGAAAAACTGTTTTTT
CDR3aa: CASSLFRGTNEKLFF

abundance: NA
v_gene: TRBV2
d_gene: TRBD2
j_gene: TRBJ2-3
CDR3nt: TGTGCCAGCAGTGAGCGGGAGGCCGGCGATACGCAGTATTTT
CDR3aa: CASSEREAGDTQYF

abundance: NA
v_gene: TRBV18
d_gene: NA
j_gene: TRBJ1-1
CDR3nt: TGTGCCAGCTCGAAAGACCTGAACACTGAAGCTTTCTTT
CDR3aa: CASSKDLNTEAFF

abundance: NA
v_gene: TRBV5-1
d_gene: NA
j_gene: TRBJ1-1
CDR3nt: TGCGCCAGCAGCCCCTTGATCGGGAACACTGAAGCTTTCTTT
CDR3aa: CASSPLIGNTEAFF

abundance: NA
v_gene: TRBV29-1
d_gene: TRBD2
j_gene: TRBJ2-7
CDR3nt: TGCAGCGTTGGACCCCCGGGACTAGCGGGACTAGTCATCGGGGAGCAGTACTTC
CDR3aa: CSVGPPGLAGLVIGEQYF

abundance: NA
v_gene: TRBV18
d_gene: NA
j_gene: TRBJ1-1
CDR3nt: TGTGCCAGCTCACGGTCGGGGCGAGATACTGAAGCTTTCTTT
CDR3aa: CASSRSGRDTEAFF

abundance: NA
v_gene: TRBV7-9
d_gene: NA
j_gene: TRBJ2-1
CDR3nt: TGTGCCAGCAGCCCCGGGCGGGGAAGACCTTACAATGAGCAGTTCTTC
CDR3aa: CASSPGRGRPYNEQFF

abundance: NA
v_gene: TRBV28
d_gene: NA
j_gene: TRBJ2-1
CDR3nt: TGTGCCAGCAGTTTTGTGGCGGAGGGAGTGGGTCTGGACAATGAGCAGTTCTTC
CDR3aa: CASSFVAEGVGLDNEQFF

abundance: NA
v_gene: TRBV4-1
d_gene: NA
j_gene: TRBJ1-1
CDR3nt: TGCGCCAGCAGCCCCCCTCTGGTGAACACTGAAGCTTTCTTT
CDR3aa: CASSPPLVNTEAFF

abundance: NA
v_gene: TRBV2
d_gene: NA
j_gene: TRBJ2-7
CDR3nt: TGTGCCAGCATGGACGGCTACGAGCAGTACTTC
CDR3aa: CASMDGYEQYF

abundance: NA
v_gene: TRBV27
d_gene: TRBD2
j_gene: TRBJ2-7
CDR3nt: TGTGCCAGCAGGGACGAGGGAGGGCGGGCCTACGAGCAGTACTTC
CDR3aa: CASRDEGGRAYEQYF

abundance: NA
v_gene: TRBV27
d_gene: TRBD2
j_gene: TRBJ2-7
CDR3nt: TGTGCCAGCAGTTCACGTGATCCGGGACTAGCGGAACCCTACGAGCAGTACTTC
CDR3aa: CASSSRDPGLAEPYEQYF

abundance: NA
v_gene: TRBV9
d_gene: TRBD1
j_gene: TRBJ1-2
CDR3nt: TGTGCCAGCAGCACCGGGACAGCCCCCTATGGCTACACCTTC
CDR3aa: CASSTGTAPYGYTF

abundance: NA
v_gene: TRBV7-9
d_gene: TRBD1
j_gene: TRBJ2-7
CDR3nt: TGTGCCAGCAGCTTTCGGACAGGAAAGGAGCAGTACTTC
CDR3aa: CASSFRTGKEQYF

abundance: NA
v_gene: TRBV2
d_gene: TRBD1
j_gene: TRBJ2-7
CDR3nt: TGTGCCAGCCGGGACAGGACTTTCTACGAGCAGTACTTC
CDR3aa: CASRDRTFYEQYF

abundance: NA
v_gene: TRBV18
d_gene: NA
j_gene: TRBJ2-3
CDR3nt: TGTGCCAGCTCCCTCAACCCTGGCAGGGAGGCCTATTTT
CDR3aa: CASSLNPGREAYF

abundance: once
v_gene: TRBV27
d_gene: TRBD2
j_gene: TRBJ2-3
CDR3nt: TGTGCCAGCACCGGGGCGGGAGAGAGCACAGATACGCAGTATTTT
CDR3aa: CASTGAGESTDTQYF

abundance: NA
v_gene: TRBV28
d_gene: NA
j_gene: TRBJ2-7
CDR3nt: TGTGCCAGCAGTTTGACACTCCGGGACGGGTCCTACGAGCAGTACTTC
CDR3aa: CASSLTLRDGSYEQYF

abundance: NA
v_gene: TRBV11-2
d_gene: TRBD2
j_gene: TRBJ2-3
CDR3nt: TGTGCCAGCAGCTTAAGGGACGGGAGGACCAGCACAGATACGCAGTATTTT
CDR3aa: CASSLRDGRTSTDTQYF

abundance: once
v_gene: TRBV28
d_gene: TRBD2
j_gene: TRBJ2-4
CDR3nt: TGTGCCAGCAGGGGATCGGGCCCTCGGGAGGCCATTCAGTACTTC
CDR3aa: CASRGSGPREAIQYF

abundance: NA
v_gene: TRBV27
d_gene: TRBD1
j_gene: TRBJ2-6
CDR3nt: TGTGCCAGCAGTCGTACAGGGGTCTCTGGGGCCAACGTCCTGACTTTC
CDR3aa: CASSRTGVSGANVLTF

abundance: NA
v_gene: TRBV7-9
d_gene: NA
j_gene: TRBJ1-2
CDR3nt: TGTGCCAGCAGCTTGTTTGGGAGTCACTATGGCTACACCTTC
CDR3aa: CASSLFGSHYGYTF

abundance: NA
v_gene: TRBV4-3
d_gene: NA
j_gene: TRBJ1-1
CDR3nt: TGCGCCAGCAGCCAAGTGGCGGAGGGTTTGGGGAACACTGAAGCTTTCTTT
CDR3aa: CASSQVAEGLGNTEAFF

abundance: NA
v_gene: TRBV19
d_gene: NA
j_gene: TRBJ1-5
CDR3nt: TGTGCCAGTAGTATAGCAGGGGACCCCAATCAGCCCCAGCATTTT
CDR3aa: CASSIAGDPNQPQHF

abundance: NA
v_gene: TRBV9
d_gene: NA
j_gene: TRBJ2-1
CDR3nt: TGTGCCAGCAGCGTAAGTTTCGATGAGCAGTTCTTC
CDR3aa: CASSVSFDEQFF

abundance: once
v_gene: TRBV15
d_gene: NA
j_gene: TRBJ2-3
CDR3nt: TGTGCCACCAGCGGGGGGGGCGCCGATACGCAGTATTTT
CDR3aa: CATSGGGADTQYF

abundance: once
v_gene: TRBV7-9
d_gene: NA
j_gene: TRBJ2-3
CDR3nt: TGTGCCAGCAGCCCAGAGGTCGTTCGCCTAGAGGATACGCAGTATTTT
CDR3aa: CASSPEVVRLEDTQYF